The 2 T cell receptor beta chains below come from one sample, sequenced in a study of control samples from healthy donors and cancer patients. Method: immunoSEQ multiplex PCR; TCRdb's copy keeps in-frame clones and lacks some. Of approximately 100,000 clones listed, 80% to 90% are singletons. The sample consisted of blood. These receptors all come from a man aged 30 to 45 in good health.

The rearrangement uses TRBV19 and TRBJ1-2; possibly TRBD1 for D (5 bases). The germline V gene has CDR1 LNHDA and CDR2 SQIVND (reference sequence). This CDR3 comprises 13 residues. Between the trimmed V and J ends, which lost 0 bases and 8 bases, there was a span of 10 bases. This chain's CDR3 is CASSIDQGGGYTF. In DNA form, the CDR3 reads TGTGCCAGTAGTATAGATCAGGGCGGCGGCTACACCTTC.

The V and J genes are TRBV19 and TRBJ1-6, with no clear D. V was clipped by 5 bases and J by 9 bases, with 17 bases between them. The CDR3 runs 15 residues. Germline V gene data show CDR1 as LNHDA and CDR2 as SQIVND (reference sequence). The DNA for the CDR3 is TGTGCCAGTAGTCCCCCGGGTCAGGTCGGTTCACCCCTCCACTTT. Its translation: CASSPPGQVGSPLHF.